The 2 T cell receptor beta chains presented below share a single source sample, sequenced in a study of blood T cell repertoires in COVID-19. The repertoire was sequenced with immunoSEQ multiplex PCR; TCRdb's copy has only in-frame clones and lacks some. The data show over 150,000 clones, with roughly 80% seen just once and roughly 3.2% held by the top ten. The sequenced sample was PBMCs or T cells enriched from blood (not recorded which). These receptors all come from a woman aged 25-40 years who had recovered from COVID-19.

The chain links TRBV28 to TRBJ2-6; D perhaps matches TRBD2 (5 bases). Germline CDR1 and CDR2: MDHEN and SYDVKM. CDR3 length: 15 amino acids. Trimming shortened V by 6 bases and J by 0 bases, and 9 bases separated the two germline ends. CDR3 in DNA: TGTGCCAGCAGAACCGGGATCTCTGGGGCCAACGTCCTGACTTTC. It translates to CASRTGISGANVLTF.

This chain joins TRBV10-3 and TRBJ2-1; 7 positions agree with TRBD2. The CDR3 length is 12 residues. Per the germline V gene, CDR1 is ENHRY and CDR2 is SYGVKD. Trimming removed 2 bases from V and 14 bases from J; junction bases left unmatched: 6. CDR3 coding DNA: TGTGCCATCAGTGAGGGGGCGGGAGTCGAGTTCTTC. Encoded protein: CAISEGAGVEFF.